This paragraph reports one TCR beta chain. Per germline, CDR1 SGHTA and CDR2 FQGNSA. V trimming: 4 bases; J trimming: 4 bases; junction bases outside the gene matches: 1. This CDR3 is 14 amino acids long. TCRdb's copy holds only in-frame clones and misses some; the assay was immunoSEQ multiplex PCR. This sample has around 60,000 clones, with roughly 84% found just once. The data were obtained in a study of blood T cell repertoires in COVID-19. The V call is TRBV7-2, the J call TRBJ1-5, with 10 positions matching TRBD1. This sequence originates from a man aged 45-60 years with COVID-19, enrolled during active disease. Specimen: peripheral blood. The DNA for the CDR3 is TGTGCCAGCAGCTGGGGACAGGGGAATCAGCCCCAGCATTTT. It specifies CASSWGQGNQPQHF.